A single sample is the source of the 23 T cell receptor beta chains below, sequenced in a study of blood T cell repertoires in COVID-19. Only in-frame clones appear in the TCRdb table, and some are missing; sequencing was by immunoSEQ multiplex PCR. The sample contains 40,000 to 45,000 clones, 79% of which appear only once. Sequences were obtained from peripheral blood. The receptors originated from an elderly woman with acute or convalescent COVID-19.

The chain has TRBV5-1 and TRBJ2-5; D might be TRBD1 (6 bases). The CDR3 runs to 16 residues. V lost 3 bases, J lost 1 base, and 16 bases lay in between. The germline gives CDR1 SGHRS, CDR2 YFSETQ. The CDR3, as DNA: TGCGCCAGCAGCTATCCCCCGGGACAAACCCAAGAGACCCAGTACTTC. It encodes CASSYPPGQTQETQYF.

The chain carries TRBV5-6 and TRBJ2-2; 9 nucleotides line up with TRBD1. The CDR3 is 15 residues long. V was pared by 4 bases and J by 3 bases, with 4 bases of the junction left unmatched. The germline V gene encodes CDR1 SGHDT and CDR2 YYEEEE. DNA of the CDR3: TGTGCCAGCAGCCGGGACAGGGCCTACACCGGGGAGCTGTTTTTT. As protein: CASSRDRAYTGELFF.

The rearrangement uses TRBV18 and TRBJ2-3; the match to TRBD2 covers 8 bases. Trimming took 4 bases from V and 0 from J; bases not matched to a gene: 9. This CDR3 has 17 residues. Germline V gives CDR1 KGHSH, CDR2 LQKENI. This CDR3 reads CASSQTSGRPSTDTQYF. CDR3 DNA: TGTGCCAGCTCACAAACTAGCGGCCGCCCTAGCACAGATACGCAGTATTTT.

The count of this clone is one. The chain employs TRBV19 and TRBJ1-4, with D unresolved. Germline lookup yields CDR1 LNHDA and CDR2 SQIVND (reference sequence). The CDR3 contains 13 residues. V was pared by 5 bases and J by 5 bases, with 9 bases between. Here the CDR3 DNA reads TGTGCCAGTAGTGAGTGGGCAAATGAAAAACTGTTTTTT. As protein: CASSEWANEKLFF.

J is TRBJ2-7 and V is TRBV23-1; perhaps TRBD2 as D (5 bases). TRBV23-1 is recorded as an ORF, its role being uncertain. This CDR3 has 16 residues. V was shortened by 1 base and J by 1 base, with 14 bases between the two germline ends. CDR3 region: CASSQFGGRGSYEQYF. The CDR3 region has the DNA TGCGCCAGCAGTCAATTTGGAGGACGGGGATCCTACGAGCAGTACTTC.

V usage is TRBV29-1 and J usage is TRBJ1-2, with 9 bases fitting TRBD1. V shed 2 bases, J shed 5 bases, and the junction held 6 bases outside the gene matches. Germline loops: CDR1 SQVTM, CDR2 ANQGSEA. CDR3 size: 14 residues. CDR3 DNA sequence: TGCAGCGTTGAAAACACAGGGGGCCCATATGGCTACACCTTC. Protein sequence: CSVENTGGPYGYTF.

The chain combines TRBV2 with TRBJ2-2, with 7 bases that match TRBD1. The CDR3 extends over 12 amino acids. Germline CDR1 and CDR2: SNHLY and FYNNEI. After removal of 11 bases from V and 6 bases from J, the junction contained 6 bases not matched to a gene. CDR3 loop: CAGTTGPGELFF. Here the CDR3 DNA reads TGTGCCGGTACGACAGGGCCCGGGGAGCTGTTTTTT. Complete variable domain (other parts from reference TRBV2 and TRBJ2-2): EPEVTQTPSHQVTQMGQEVILRCVPISNHLYFYWYRQILGQKVEFLVSFYNNEISEKSEIFDDQFSVERPDGSNFTLKIRSTKLEDSAMYFCAGTTGPGELFFGEGSRLTVL.

The chain has TRBV14 and TRBJ2-1, with 7 bases matching TRBD1. Germline CDR1 reads SGHDN; CDR2 reads FVKESK. The CDR3 covers 16 residues. Germline trimming cut 4 bases from V and 0 bases from J; bases unmatched to any gene: 6. The CDR3 region is CASSRQGVGSYNEQFF. CDR3 in DNA: TGTGCCAGCAGCCGCCAGGGGGTGGGCTCCTACAATGAGCAGTTCTTC.

The chain couples TRBV19 to TRBJ1-4; a possible D gene is TRBD1 (5 bases). V was trimmed by 1 base and J by 6 bases, leaving 12 bases between them. This CDR3 has 15 residues. In germline, CDR1 is LNHDA, CDR2 SQIVND (reference sequence). The CDR3 spells CASSIGGEWDEKLFF. CDR3 coding DNA: TGTGCCAGTAGTATAGGGGGCGAATGGGATGAAAAACTGTTTTTT.

This sequence joins TRBV7-2 and TRBJ1-4; no definite D call. This CDR3 is 14 amino acids long. Trimming took off 5 bases at V and 3 bases at J, with 10 bases between the two ends. Germline V CDR1 and CDR2: SGHTA, FQGNSA. In DNA form, the CDR3 reads TGTGCCAGCAGCCCATCTAGTGCTAATGAAAAACTGTTTTTT. It is translated as CASSPSSANEKLFF.

The V and J genes are TRBV6-5 and TRBJ2-2, with D maybe TRBD2 (6 bases). Germline V gene lookup returns CDR1 MNHEY and CDR2 SVGAGI. The CDR3 covers 15 residues. V was cut by 6 bases and J by 0 bases, with 11 bases left in between. The CDR3 protein is CASSALATNTGELFF. As DNA, the CDR3 is TGTGCCAGCAGCGCCCTAGCGACGAACACCGGGGAGCTGTTTTTT.

A single count supports this clone. The chain combines TRBV29-1 with TRBJ2-7; the match to TRBD2 covers 11 bases. This CDR3 is built from 13 residues. Germline lookup yields CDR1 SQVTM and CDR2 ANQGSEA. Unmatched junction bases numbered 4, after V lost 6 bases and J lost 3 bases. This chain's CDR3 is CSVTGLAVYEQYF. The CDR3, as DNA: TGCAGCGTCACGGGACTAGCGGTCTACGAGCAGTACTTC.

This chain connects TRBV24-1 to TRBJ2-2; D remains unclear. V lost 0 bases and J lost 8, with 9 bases in between. The CDR3 consists of 14 residues. Germline V gene lookup returns CDR1 KGHDR and CDR2 SFDVKD. CDR3 amino acids: CATSDLGQTGELFF. DNA for the CDR3: TGTGCCACCAGTGATTTGGGGCAAACGGGGGAGCTGTTTTTT.

The chain carries TRBV7-9 and TRBJ1-1, with 10 bases fitting TRBD1. CDR1 and CDR2 from the germline V gene are SEHNR and FQNEAQ (reference sequence). This CDR3 contains 18 residues. With V trimmed by 5 bases and J by 1 base, 13 bases remained unmatched. CDR3 nucleotides: TGTGCCAGCAGCCTACGACCTCCGGGACAGGGGAAGAACACTGAAGCTTTCTTT. Its protein is CASSLRPPGQGKNTEAFF.

The rearrangement joins TRBV2 to TRBJ2-2, with D tentatively TRBD1 (6 bases). The CDR3 has 14 residues. The V gene's germline CDR1 is SNHLY and CDR2 FYNNEI. The ends were cut back, 6 bases at V and 2 bases at J, with 10 bases in the middle. The CDR3, as DNA: TGTGCCAGCAGATGGGGGCTTAACACCGGGGAGCTGTTTTTT. This codes for CASRWGLNTGELFF. Using reference TRBV2 and TRBJ2-2 for the parts outside the CDR3, the full variable domain is EPEVTQTPSHQVTQMGQEVILRCVPISNHLYFYWYRQILGQKVEFLVSFYNNEISEKSEIFDDQFSVERPDGSNFTLKIRSTKLEDSAMYFCASRWGLNTGELFFGEGSRLTVL.

The chain uses TRBV2 and TRBJ2-7; TRBD1 is a possible D gene (6 bases). Trimming left V 7 bases short and J 4 bases short, with 20 bases between. The CDR3 is 15 amino acids. CDR1 SNHLY and CDR2 FYNNEI come from the germline V gene. The DNA of the CDR3 is TGTGCCAGCAAGTTATCTCCGGGACAACCTTACGAGCAGTACTTC. Translation: CASKLSPGQPYEQYF. Variable domain in full (rest from reference TRBV2 and TRBJ2-7): EPEVTQTPSHQVTQMGQEVILRCVPISNHLYFYWYRQILGQKVEFLVSFYNNEISEKSEIFDDQFSVERPDGSNFTLKIRSTKLEDSAMYFCASKLSPGQPYEQYFGPGTRLTVT.

V usage is TRBV5-1 and J usage is TRBJ2-2, with 9 bases fitting TRBD1. The germline gives CDR1 SGHRS, CDR2 YFSETQ. CDR3 length: 16 residues. J was trimmed by 3 bases and V by 0 bases; bases with no gene match: 3. Written as DNA, the CDR3 is TGCGCCAGCAGCTTGGGGGACAGGGAAGACACCGGGGAGCTGTTTTTT. Encoded protein: CASSLGDREDTGELFF.

This sequence joins TRBV7-2 and TRBJ1-5; the match to TRBD1 covers 7 bases. Germline V gene data show CDR1 as SGHTA and CDR2 as FQGNSA. The CDR3 extends over 15 amino acids. V trimming: 5 bases; J trimming: 6 bases; junction bases outside the gene matches: 10. For the CDR3, the DNA is TGTGCCAGCAGCGCGGGACAGATCGGTATTCAGCCCCAGCATTTT. Translated: CASSAGQIGIQPQHF.

As DNA, the CDR3 is TGTGCCATCAGTGGGGGGGGAACTAATGAAAAACTGTTTTTT. This codes for CAISGGGTNEKLFF. V gene TRBV10-3 combines with J gene TRBJ1-4; D perhaps matches TRBD1 (5 bases). From germline, CDR1 is ENHRY and CDR2 SYGVKD. Trimming pared 4 bases from V and 1 base from J, leaving 7 bases between. The CDR3 sequence is 14 residues long.

This clone has only one observation. This sequence joins TRBV28 and TRBJ1-4, with D possibly matching TRBD1 (5 bases). V was pared by 4 bases and J by 8 bases, with 14 bases between. From germline, CDR1 is MDHEN and CDR2 SYDVKM. CDR3 length: 14 amino acids. For the CDR3, the DNA is TGTGCCAGCAGTTCGCGGGGGATCCAGGAAAAACTGTTTTTT. Amino acid sequence: CASSSRGIQEKLFF.

The genes are TRBV12-5 and TRBJ1-5; 8 bases map to TRBD1. V gave up 6 bases and J gave up 3 bases; unmatched junction bases: 4. The CDR3 consists of 14 residues. In germline, CDR1 is LGHNT, CDR2 FRNRAP. As DNA, the CDR3 is TGTGCTAGTGGCCAGGACAGGGTCAATCAGCCCCAGCATTTT. It is translated as CASGQDRVNQPQHF.

V is TRBV19 and J is TRBJ2-1; 8 bases align to TRBD2. Germline V gene lookup returns CDR1 LNHDA and CDR2 SQIVND (reference sequence). V gave up 5 bases and J gave up 8 bases; unmatched junction bases: 8. The CDR3 totals 14 residues. In DNA form, the CDR3 reads TGTGCCAGTAGTTTCGGGACTAGTTTCTATGAGCAGTTCTTC. Translation: CASSFGTSFYEQFF.

The DNA for the CDR3 is TGTGCCAGCTCACCTGATGCGGGAGGGAACTACGAGCAGTACTTC. As protein: CASSPDAGGNYEQYF. V gene TRBV18 combines with J gene TRBJ2-7, with 9 bases fitting TRBD2. This CDR3 has 15 residues. From germline, CDR1 is KGHSH and CDR2 LQKENI. With 3 bases clipped from V and 3 bases from J, the junction kept 6 bases outside the gene matches.